This T cell receptor beta chain stems from a study of cytomegalovirus exposure and HLA in healthy donors. The PCR used 60 Vbeta and 13 Jbeta primers. Only in-frame clones appear in the TCRdb table, and some are missing; sequencing was by immunoSEQ multiplex PCR. The sample yields around 130,000 clones, roughly 80% seen once. Comments on this clone: What it binds is not known.

Germline-derived CDR1 and CDR2 are GTSNPN and SVGIG (reference sequence). The CDR3 is made up of 14 amino acids. The germline V and J ends were trimmed by 3 bases and 4 bases, with 15 bases remaining between them. General observations from the study: A later analysis reportedly found fewer N-insertions in an Asian-associated ancestry cluster than the approximately 670-donor mean. Immune exposure information comprised only CMV serostatus. A few V segments could not be told apart, such as TRBV6-2 and TRBV6-3, and were left out.

The origin of this receptor is a woman in her thirties or forties in good health and CMV-seropositive. The rearrangement uses TRBV30 and TRBJ1-1; possible D gene TRBD1, 6 bases. Sequencing was performed on PBMCs. CDR3 sequence reads: CAWRAQGRGTEAFF. For the CDR3, the DNA is TGTGCCTGGAGGGCACAGGGACGGGGCACTGAAGCTTTCTTT.